The 28 T cell receptor beta chains below come from one sample, sequenced in a study of PD-L1 blockade in urothelial cancer. Repertoires were generated with immunoSEQ multiplex PCR, while TCRdb's copy carries only in-frame clones and drops some. The sample contains tens of thousands of clones, 90% to 95% of which appear only once. The input for sequencing was PBMCs, taken around atezolizumab (anti-PD-L1) treatment. The source is a man aged 55 to 70 with urothelial cancer.

V is TRBV5-6 and J is TRBJ2-5; TRBD2 matches at 7 bases. This CDR3 comprises 15 residues. Germline CDR1 is SGHDT and CDR2 is YYEEEE. J lost 1 base, V lost 3 bases, and 6 bases had no gene match. CDR3 in DNA: TGTGCCAGCAGCTACCGGGTAGCGGGCCAAGAGACCCAGTACTTC. This translates into CASSYRVAGQETQYF.

This chain joins TRBV5-1 and TRBJ2-7; perhaps TRBD2 as D (5 bases). Trimming left V 4 bases short and J 0 bases short, with 11 bases between. This CDR3 spans 14 amino acids. Germline V gene lookup returns CDR1 SGHRS and CDR2 YFSETQ. The CDR3 DNA reads as TGCGCCAGCAGCGAAACGGGATCCTCCTACGAGCAGTACTTC. Its protein is CASSETGSSYEQYF. Variable domain in full (rest from reference TRBV5-1 and TRBJ2-7): KAGVTQTPRYLIKTRGQQVTLSCSPISGHRSVSWYQQTPGQGLQFLFEYFSETQRNKGNFPGRFSGRQFSNSRSEMNVSTLELGDSALYLCASSETGSSYEQYFGPGTRLTVT.

The chain employs TRBV10-2 and TRBJ2-4, with D possibly being TRBD1 (5 bases). Germline lookup yields CDR1 WSHSY and CDR2 SAAADI. The CDR3 sequence is 15 residues long. Deletions cut 2 bases from V and 7 bases from J, with 15 bases between. This CDR3 is CASSEPGIPANIQYF. The CDR3 DNA is TGCGCCAGCAGTGAGCCAGGGATCCCAGCCAACATTCAGTACTTC.

This chain links TRBV2 with TRBJ2-5; tentatively, D is TRBD2 (5 bases). The CDR3 is made up of 16 amino acids. Trimming took off 1 base at V and 5 bases at J, with 17 bases between the two ends. Germline-derived CDR1 and CDR2 are SNHLY and FYNNEI. DNA for the CDR3: TGTGCCAGCAGTGAAGATAGTTTGGACTTCGGGGAGACCCAGTACTTC. Its translation is CASSEDSLDFGETQYF. The variable domain in full, with the rest retrieved from reference TRBV2 and TRBJ2-5, is EPEVTQTPSHQVTQMGQEVILRCVPISNHLYFYWYRQILGQKVEFLVSFYNNEISEKSEIFDDQFSVERPDGSNFTLKIRSTKLEDSAMYFCASSEDSLDFGETQYFGPGTRLLVL.

This chain joins TRBV30 and TRBJ1-3; D may be TRBD1 (5 bases). This CDR3 region has 17 residues. The germline V and J ends were trimmed by 0 bases and 1 base, with 16 bases remaining between them. Germline CDR1 and CDR2: GTSNPN and SVGIG (reference sequence). DNA of the CDR3: TGTGCCTGGAGTGTACGGCCGGGGGTCTTTTCTGGAAACACCATATATTTT. It encodes CAWSVRPGVFSGNTIYF.

The gene calls are TRBV7-2 and TRBJ2-3; TRBD2 agrees at 8 bases. The J segment lost 6 bases and the V segment lost 1 base, leaving 9 bases of the junction unmatched. This CDR3 contains 16 residues. The V gene's germline CDR1 is SGHTA and CDR2 FQGNSA. The CDR3: CASSLEGRGGRDTQYF. CDR3 DNA: TGTGCCAGCAGCTTAGAGGGCCGGGGGGGCAGGGATACGCAGTATTTT.

This clone was observed once. Distinct nucleotide sequences in the sample also encode this CDR3. The chain recombines TRBV30 with TRBJ1-5; D might be TRBD1 (5 bases). The germline V gene encodes CDR1 GTSNPN and CDR2 SVGIG (reference sequence). The length of the CDR3 is 13 residues. V lost 0 bases, J lost 2 bases, and 5 bases lay in between. The CDR3 nucleotides read TGTGCCTGGAGTGTACAGGGCAATCAGCCCCAGCATTTT. It specifies CAWSVQGNQPQHF. Together with reference TRBV30 and TRBJ1-5, the CDR3 gives the full variable domain: SQTIHQWPATLVQPVGSPLSLECTVEGTSNPNLYWYRQAAGRGLQLLFYSVGIGQISSEVPQNLSASRPQDRQFILSSKKLLLSDSGFYLCAWSVQGNQPQHFGDGTRLSIL.

The chain links TRBV18 to TRBJ2-7; no clear D gene. Germline V CDR1 and CDR2: KGHSH, LQKENI. Trimming stripped 4 bases from V and 2 bases from J, with 12 bases between. The CDR3 length is 14 residues. CDR3 loop: CASSRSDGPYEQYF. CDR3 sequence (DNA): TGTGCCAGCTCACGTTCCGATGGGCCCTACGAGCAGTACTTC.

The rearrangement links TRBV7-9 to TRBJ2-3; TRBD2 might be the D (6 bases). CDR1 is SEHNR, CDR2 FQNEAQ, per germline (reference sequence). The CDR3 runs 14 residues. Trimming removed 2 bases at V and 3 bases at J, with 9 bases between. CDR3 residues: CASSLSLATDTQYF. CDR3 nucleotide sequence: TGTGCCAGCAGCTTATCACTAGCAACAGATACGCAGTATTTT.

The gene calls are TRBV21-1 and TRBJ2-7; the D call of TRBD2 is as the table states it, not checked on the DNA. TRBV21-1 is a documented pseudogene. There are 20 residues in the CDR3. The CDR3 bases are TGTGCCAGCAGCACAAAGTATTATCCTCCCAAAGGACTCTTGCGAGATGGACAGTACTTC. This sequence encodes CASSTKYYPPKGLLRDGQYF.

This clone appeared once. The chain couples TRBV19 to TRBJ2-3, with 13 bases fitting TRBD2. CDR1 LNHDA and CDR2 SQIVND come from the germline V gene (reference sequence). This CDR3 has 15 residues. V lost 8 bases, J lost 1 base, and 3 bases stayed unmatched. Written as DNA, the CDR3 is TGTGCCAGTGGGACTAGCGGGACGGGCACAGATACGCAGTATTTT. Protein sequence: CASGTSGTGTDTQYF.

V and J are TRBV6-1 and TRBJ1-1; TRBD1 might be the D (6 bases). The CDR3 is 13 amino acids. CDR1 MNHNS and CDR2 SASEGT come from the germline V gene. V was clipped by 10 bases and J by 2 bases, with 14 bases between them. CDR3 residues: CATGTTTNTEAFF. The CDR3 DNA reads TGTGCCACCGGGACAACTACCAACACTGAAGCTTTCTTT.

V and J are TRBV7-9 and TRBJ1-1, with a possible D match to TRBD1 (5 bases). Trimming took 1 base from V and 11 from J, leaving 17 bases between them. This CDR3 contains 14 residues. CDR1 is SEHNR, CDR2 FQNEAQ, per germline (reference sequence). CDR3: CASSLEGLIPGAFF. CDR3 sequence (DNA): TGTGCCAGCAGCTTAGAGGGATTGATCCCAGGGGCTTTCTTT.

The CDR3 here is CAAPGQGSGANVLTF. DNA for the CDR3: TGTGCCGCCCCGGGACAGGGCTCAGGGGCCAACGTCCTGACTTTC. The genes are TRBV19 and TRBJ2-6; 9 bases match TRBD1. With V trimmed by 11 bases and J by 4 bases, 9 bases remained unmatched. Germline CDR1 reads LNHDA; CDR2 reads SQIVND (reference sequence). The CDR3 sequence is 15 residues long.

CDR3 loop: CASSPQVGETQYF. CDR3 in DNA: TGCGCCAGCAGCCCCCAAGTCGGGGAGACCCAGTACTTC. The chain links TRBV4-3 to TRBJ2-5; unclear D gene. Germline V gene data show CDR1 as LGHNA and CDR2 as YSLEER. The CDR3 runs to 13 residues. V gave up 4 bases and J gave up 5 bases, with 11 bases separating them.

V is TRBV10-3 and J is TRBJ2-2; 8 nucleotides line up with TRBD2. This CDR3 contains 15 residues. Germline assignment: CDR1 ENHRY and CDR2 SYGVKD. The V segment lost 4 bases and the J segment 6 bases; nucleotides outside the gene matches: 7. This CDR3 reads CAISAGGLSAGELFF. CDR3 bases: TGTGCCATCAGTGCGGGGGGGCTGTCCGCCGGGGAGCTGTTTTTT.

This chain connects TRBV5-1 to TRBJ2-5; D possibly corresponds to TRBD1 (5 bases). V lost 2 bases to trimming and J lost 2 bases, with 10 bases between them. Germline CDR1 is SGHRS and CDR2 is YFSETQ. This CDR3 has 14 amino acids. CDR3 nucleotide sequence: TGCGCCAGCAGCTTATCGACAGTTCAAGAGACCCAGTACTTC. Translated: CASSLSTVQETQYF. Variable domain in full (rest from reference TRBV5-1 and TRBJ2-5): KAGVTQTPRYLIKTRGQQVTLSCSPISGHRSVSWYQQTPGQGLQFLFEYFSETQRNKGNFPGRFSGRQFSNSRSEMNVSTLELGDSALYLCASSLSTVQETQYFGPGTRLLVL.

This chain links TRBV5-6 with TRBJ2-2; 8 bases are shared with TRBD2. This CDR3 has 16 residues. Trimming removed 2 bases from V and 6 bases from J; junction bases left unmatched: 9. Germline-derived CDR1 and CDR2 are SGHDT and YYEEEE. DNA of the CDR3: TGTGCCAGCAGCTTATTATTACTAGCGGTGCCCGGGGAGCTGTTTTTT. Amino acid sequence: CASSLLLLAVPGELFF.

V is TRBV2 and J is TRBJ2-5; D perhaps matches TRBD1 (5 bases). Germline CDR1 SNHLY, CDR2 FYNNEI. CDR3 length: 11 residues. V was pared by 4 bases and J by 7 bases, with 7 bases between. The CDR3 coding sequence is TGTGCCAGCAGTGGAAGGGGGACCCAGTACTTC. Protein sequence: CASSGRGTQYF.

V usage is TRBV5-4 and J usage is TRBJ2-2; the D gene is possibly TRBD2 (5 bases). Trimming left V 0 bases short and J 2 bases short, with 8 bases between. In germline, CDR1 is SGHNT, CDR2 YYREEE (reference sequence). The CDR3 spans 15 residues. The CDR3 DNA sequence: TGTGCCAGCAGCTTGGGAGGGCGCAACACCGGGGAGCTGTTTTTT. This sequence encodes CASSLGGRNTGELFF. The variable domain in full, completed from reference TRBV5-4 and TRBJ2-2, reads ETGVTQSPTHLIKTRGQQVTLRCSSQSGHNTVSWYQQALGQGPQFIFQYYREEENGRGNFPPRFSGLQFPNYSSELNVNALELDDSALYLCASSLGGRNTGELFFGEGSRLTVL.

This clone occurred a few times. This rearrangement joins TRBV2 to TRBJ2-7; 10 positions agree with TRBD2. The junction had 8 bases not matched to a gene; V was cut back by 4 bases and J by 8 bases. Germline CDR1 reads SNHLY; CDR2 reads FYNNEI. The CDR3 covers 14 residues. The CDR3 bases are TGTGCCAGCAGTGGTGAACTAGCGGGACCGCAGCAGTACTTC. Amino acid sequence: CASSGELAGPQQYF.

The chain is built from TRBV5-6 and TRBJ1-1; 10 nucleotides match TRBD1. The CDR3 totals 13 residues. With 5 bases clipped from V and 5 bases from J, the junction kept 3 bases outside the gene matches. CDR1 is SGHDT, CDR2 YYEEEE, per germline. CDR3 sequence: CASSQDRGTEAFF. DNA of the CDR3: TGTGCCAGCAGTCAGGACAGGGGGACTGAAGCTTTCTTT.

This chain joins TRBV4-2 and TRBJ2-3, with D maybe TRBD2 (5 bases). This CDR3 spans 15 amino acids. In germline, CDR1 is LGHNA, CDR2 YNFKEQ. V dropped 0 bases and J dropped 4 bases, with 11 bases sitting between them. CDR3: CASSQDPSSADTQYF. The CDR3 DNA follows: TGTGCCAGCAGCCAAGATCCTAGCTCCGCAGATACGCAGTATTTT.

The J gene is TRBJ2-1, the V gene TRBV7-3, with a possible D match to TRBD1 (5 bases). V was shortened by 5 bases and J by 10 bases, with 12 bases between the two germline ends. This CDR3 contains 12 residues. CDR1 is SGHTA, CDR2 FQGTGA, per germline. CDR3: CASSHRSGEQFF. As DNA, the CDR3 is TGTGCCAGCAGCCATCGATCAGGGGAGCAGTTCTTC.

This clone was seen a handful of times. The chain couples TRBV19 to TRBJ1-5; a possible D gene is TRBD1 (5 bases). The CDR3 contains 15 residues. V was clipped by 6 bases and J by 0 bases, with 12 bases between them. Germline V gene lookup returns CDR1 LNHDA and CDR2 SQIVND (reference sequence). CDR3 in DNA: TGTGCCAGTAGAACGACAGACACTAGCAATCAGCCCCAGCATTTT. This sequence encodes CASRTTDTSNQPQHF.

This clone was observed once. The V gene is TRBV5-4, the J gene TRBJ2-5; D unclear. Trimming removed 0 bases from V and 2 bases from J, with 5 bases in between. Germline CDR1 reads SGHNT; CDR2 reads YYREEE (reference sequence). The CDR3 spans 13 residues. The CDR3 DNA is TGTGCCAGCAGCTTGGTGGCTCAAGAGACCCAGTACTTC. Amino acid sequence: CASSLVAQETQYF.

The chain links TRBV29-1 to TRBJ2-1, with a possible D match to TRBD1 (5 bases). Trimming took off 3 bases at V and 5 bases at J, with 8 bases between the two ends. The CDR3 is made up of 12 amino acids. CDR1 is SQVTM, CDR2 ANQGSEA, per germline. CDR3 protein: CSVDRVHNEQFF. For the CDR3, the DNA is TGCAGCGTTGACAGGGTCCACAATGAGCAGTTCTTC.

CDR3 region: CASSYRVISTEAFF. CDR3 in DNA: TGTGCCAGCAGCTATCGGGTAATCTCCACTGAAGCTTTCTTT. The chain joins TRBV6-5 to TRBJ1-1, with unresolved D. V lost 6 bases and J 4 bases, leaving 15 bases between the germline ends. This CDR3 spans 14 amino acids. Germline V gene data show CDR1 as MNHEY and CDR2 as SVGAGI.